Reported below is one T cell receptor (beta chain). Trimming took off 6 bases at V and 4 bases at J, with 24 bases between the two ends. The CDR3 loop spans 17 amino acids. When the RNA was reverse transcribed, random hexamers were used with an input of roughly 0.5 to 1 ug. The CDR3 of TCR beta was amplified by immunoSEQ multiplex PCR across 54 Vbeta and 13 Jbeta. Using its own MiXCR run on the immunoSEQ multiplex PCR reads, TCRdb lists one record per CDR3 protein. The sample carries about 300,000 distinct CDR3 sequences, approximately 90% recorded once. This entry belongs to a study of CD8 T cells in Susac syndrome. TEMRA cells were FACS-enriched, unlike CD8+ and CD4+ T cells, which were negatively isolated.

This clonotype was sampled from a human donor with multiple sclerosis. The sequencing input was CD4+ T cells from PBMCs. The rearrangement uses TRBV12-3 or TRBV12-4 and TRBJ1-2; a weak D match, TRBD1 (6 bases). The CDR3 DNA is TGTGCCAGCAGCCGTACACATGGCGGGGGGCGAAGCTATGGCTACACCTTC. Protein sequence: CASSRTHGGGRSYGYTF.